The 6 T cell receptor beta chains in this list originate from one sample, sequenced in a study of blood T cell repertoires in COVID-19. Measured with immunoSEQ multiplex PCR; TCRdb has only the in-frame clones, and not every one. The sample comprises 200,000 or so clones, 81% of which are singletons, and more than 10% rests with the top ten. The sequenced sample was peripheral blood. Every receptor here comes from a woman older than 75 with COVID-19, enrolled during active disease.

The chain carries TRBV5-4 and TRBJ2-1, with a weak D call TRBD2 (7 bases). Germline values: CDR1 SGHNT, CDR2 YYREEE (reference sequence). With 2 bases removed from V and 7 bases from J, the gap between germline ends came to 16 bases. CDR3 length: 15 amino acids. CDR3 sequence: CASSLRGGLSNEQFF. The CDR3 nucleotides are TGTGCCAGCAGCTTAAGGGGGGGCCTTTCGAATGAGCAGTTCTTC.

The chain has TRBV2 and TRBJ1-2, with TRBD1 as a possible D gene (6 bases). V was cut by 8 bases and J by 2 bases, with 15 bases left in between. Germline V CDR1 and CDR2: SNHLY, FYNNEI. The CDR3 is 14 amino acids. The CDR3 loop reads CASQGQFSNYGYTF. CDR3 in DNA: TGTGCCAGCCAAGGACAGTTTTCCAACTATGGCTACACCTTC. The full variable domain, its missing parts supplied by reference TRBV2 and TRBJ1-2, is EPEVTQTPSHQVTQMGQEVILRCVPISNHLYFYWYRQILGQKVEFLVSFYNNEISEKSEIFDDQFSVERPDGSNFTLKIRSTKLEDSAMYFCASQGQFSNYGYTFGSGTRLTVV.

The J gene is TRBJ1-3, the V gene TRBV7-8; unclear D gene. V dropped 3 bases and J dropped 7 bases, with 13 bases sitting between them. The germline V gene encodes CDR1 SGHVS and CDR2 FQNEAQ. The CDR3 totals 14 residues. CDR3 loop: CASSLSLLGNTIYF. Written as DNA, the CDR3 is TGTGCCAGCAGCTTGAGCCTTCTCGGGAACACCATATATTTT.

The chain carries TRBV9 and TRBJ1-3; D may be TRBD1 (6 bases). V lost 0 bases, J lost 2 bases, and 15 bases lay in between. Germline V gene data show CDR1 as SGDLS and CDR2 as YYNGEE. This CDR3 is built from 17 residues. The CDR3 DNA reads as TGTGCCAGCAGCGTAGGCGGACCAGGGGTTGCTGGAAACACCATATATTTT. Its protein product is CASSVGGPGVAGNTIYF.

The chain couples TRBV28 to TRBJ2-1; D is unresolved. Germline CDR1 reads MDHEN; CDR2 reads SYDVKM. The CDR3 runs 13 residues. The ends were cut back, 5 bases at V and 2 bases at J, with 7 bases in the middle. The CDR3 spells CASSPPTYNEQFF. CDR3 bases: TGTGCCAGCAGTCCCCCTACCTACAATGAGCAGTTCTTC.

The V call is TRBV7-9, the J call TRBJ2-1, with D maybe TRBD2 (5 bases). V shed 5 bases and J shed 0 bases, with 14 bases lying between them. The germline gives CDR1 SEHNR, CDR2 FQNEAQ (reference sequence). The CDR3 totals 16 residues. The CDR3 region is CASSPSVGSSYNEQFF. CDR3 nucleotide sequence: TGTGCCAGCAGCCCATCGGTAGGGAGCTCCTACAATGAGCAGTTCTTC.